The 32 T cell receptor beta chains in this list originate from one sample, sequenced in a study of cytomegalovirus exposure and HLA in healthy donors. PCR amplification relied on 60 Vbeta primers (plus 13 Jbeta primers). Method: immunoSEQ multiplex PCR; TCRdb's copy keeps in-frame clones and lacks some. The repertoire holds tens of thousands of clones, with less than 85% as singletons. Specimen: PBMCs. Receptors originate from a woman aged 45 to 65 in good health and CMV-seropositive.

The chain is built from TRBV6-5 and TRBJ1-1, with 7 bases fitting TRBD1. V gave up 6 bases and J gave up 6 bases; unmatched junction bases: 10. This CDR3 has 14 amino acids. Germline assignment: CDR1 MNHEY and CDR2 SVGAGI. The CDR3 nucleotides read TGTGCCAGCAGACTCCACAGGGGTCTACCTGAAGCTTTCTTT. It is translated as CASRLHRGLPEAFF.

This clone was seen a few times. This chain links TRBV5-1 with TRBJ2-7; possible D gene TRBD2, 5 bases. Germline V gene lookup returns CDR1 SGHRS and CDR2 YFSETQ. Trimming cost V 4 bases and J 6 bases, with 20 bases left between them. This CDR3 is built from 15 residues. The CDR3 DNA sequence: TGCGCCAGCAGCGTTGAAGTTGTGGCGGGTAGCGAGCAGTACTTC. Protein product: CASSVEVVAGSEQYF.

The chain is built from TRBV23-1 and TRBJ2-5; 7 bases agree with TRBD1. TRBV23-1 is an ORF for which the function is uncertain. The junction had 9 bases not matched to a gene; V was cut back by 10 bases and J by 1 base. This CDR3 contains 14 residues. CDR3 loop: CANPSDRVQETQYF. CDR3 nucleotide sequence: TGCGCCAACCCCTCCGACAGGGTCCAAGAGACCCAGTACTTC.

This clone was seen once. The chain's CDR3 is CASSLVLRGAYEQYF. The CDR3 DNA sequence: TGTGCCAGCAGCTTAGTCTTGCGGGGGGCTTACGAGCAGTACTTC. The J gene is TRBJ2-7, the V gene TRBV7-2, with 8 bases aligning to TRBD2. This CDR3 contains 15 residues. The ends lost 1 base at V and 4 bases at J; junction bases unmatched: 6. CDR1 SGHTA and CDR2 FQGNSA come from the germline V gene.

The rearrangement uses TRBV7-3 and TRBJ2-7; TRBD2 aligns across 9 bases. The CDR3 consists of 14 residues. The germline gives CDR1 SGHTA, CDR2 FQGTGA. J gave up 3 bases and V 1 base, and 1 base lay outside the gene matches. The CDR3 DNA follows: TGTGCCAGCAGCTTAAGAGCGGGAGGCTACGAGCAGTACTTC. Its translation: CASSLRAGGYEQYF.

This chain connects TRBV2 to TRBJ2-3, with a possible D match to TRBD2 (5 bases). Germline values: CDR1 SNHLY, CDR2 FYNNEI. The V and J ends lost 3 bases and 8 bases respectively, with 9 bases between them. CDR3 length: 12 amino acids. The CDR3 region is CASSDLAATQYF. CDR3 DNA sequence: TGTGCCAGCAGTGACCTAGCCGCTACGCAGTATTTT.

The J gene is TRBJ1-6, the V gene TRBV2; perhaps TRBD1 as D (5 bases). V lost 5 bases and J lost 4, with 12 bases in between. CDR3 length: 15 residues. The germline CDR1 and CDR2 sequences are SNHLY and FYNNEI. Here the CDR3 DNA reads TGTGCCAGCAGTCGTCGACAGCAATATAATTCACCCCTCCACTTT. The encoded protein is CASSRRQQYNSPLHF.

The chain employs TRBV19 and TRBJ1-3; tentatively, D is TRBD1 (6 bases). The CDR3 runs to 16 residues. The V gene's germline CDR1 is LNHDA and CDR2 SQIVND (reference sequence). V gave up 0 bases and J gave up 2 bases, with 11 bases separating them. In DNA form, the CDR3 reads TGTGCCAGTAGTATAGATATCAGGGGAGCTGGAAACACCATATATTTT. Translation gives CASSIDIRGAGNTIYF.

J is TRBJ1-2 and V is TRBV28; 8 bases match TRBD1. CDR1 is MDHEN, CDR2 SYDVKM, per germline. V was pared by 6 bases and J by 5 bases, with 5 bases of the junction left unmatched. This CDR3 contains 13 residues. In DNA form, the CDR3 reads TGTGCCAGCAGCCGCGGGACAGGATATGGCTACACCTTC. It yields the protein CASSRGTGYGYTF.

The sample holds a few counts of this clone. The CDR3 is CASSGTSSSYEQYF. For the CDR3, the DNA is TGTGCCAGCTCGGGGACTAGCTCCTCCTACGAGCAGTACTTC. The chain is built from TRBV18 and TRBJ2-7; 9 nucleotides line up with TRBD2. Germline trimming cut 6 bases from V and 0 bases from J; bases unmatched to any gene: 3. In germline, CDR1 is KGHSH, CDR2 LQKENI. There are 14 residues in the CDR3.

The CDR3 bases are TGTGCCAGCTCACCGATACTAGCGGGTGCCACCGGGGAGCTGTTTTTT. It yields the protein CASSPILAGATGELFF. This chain connects TRBV18 to TRBJ2-2; 9 nucleotides line up with TRBD2. Trimming removed 3 bases from V and 4 bases from J; junction bases left unmatched: 6. This CDR3 region has 16 residues. Germline V gives CDR1 KGHSH, CDR2 LQKENI.

V gene TRBV15 combines with J gene TRBJ2-3, with TRBD2 identical over 7 bases. The V and J ends lost 4 bases and 3 bases, in that order; junction bases with no gene match: 13. Per the germline V gene, CDR1 is LNHNV and CDR2 is YYDKDF (reference sequence). CDR3 size: 17 residues. The CDR3 DNA is TGTGCCACCAGCACATCGTGGGAGGGCCTTCATACAGATACGCAGTATTTT. Its protein product is CATSTSWEGLHTDTQYF.

The chain's CDR3 is CASSLDPGGNEQYF. CDR3 DNA: TGTGCCAGCAGTTTGGACCCAGGGGGCAACGAGCAGTACTTC. The chain links TRBV27 to TRBJ2-7, with TRBD1 identical over 8 bases. V lost 3 bases, J lost 5 bases, and 6 bases stayed unmatched. The CDR3 is 14 amino acids. CDR1 and CDR2 (germline): MNHEY, SMNVEV (reference sequence).

The V gene is TRBV7-6, the J gene TRBJ2-2; weak D call: TRBD1 (6 bases). The V gene lost 1 base and the J gene lost 7 bases, with 10 bases spanning the gap. CDR3 size: 14 residues. Germline V gene lookup returns CDR1 SGHVS and CDR2 FNYEAQ. CDR3 coding DNA: TGTGCCAGCAGCTTAGGGACAGTTTTCGGGGAGCTGTTTTTT. Translating gives CASSLGTVFGELFF. The full variable domain, completed using reference TRBV7-6 and TRBJ2-2, is GAGVSQSPRYKVTKRGQDVALRCDPISGHVSLYWYRQALGQGPEFLTYFNYEAQQDKSGLPNDRFSAERPEGSISTLTIQRTEQRDSAMYRCASSLGTVFGELFFGEGSRLTVL.

The chain carries TRBV27 and TRBJ1-2; 7 bases match TRBD1. The germline CDR1 and CDR2 sequences are MNHEY and SMNVEV (reference sequence). Trimming cost V 5 bases and J 8 bases; bases outside gene matches: 11. The CDR3 is 14 residues long. The CDR3: CASSTRTGESGYTF. In DNA form, the CDR3 reads TGTGCCAGCAGTACCCGCACAGGGGAGTCGGGCTACACCTTC.

V usage is TRBV5-5 and J usage is TRBJ1-3; tentative D call: TRBD1 (5 bases). V gave up 2 bases and J gave up 6 bases, with 9 bases separating them. Germline V CDR1 and CDR2: SGHKS, YYEKEE (reference sequence). The CDR3 has 13 residues. The CDR3 loop reads CASSLWGENTIYF. In DNA, the CDR3 is TGTGCCAGCAGCTTATGGGGCGAAAACACCATATATTTT.

V and J are TRBV5-1 and TRBJ1-2, with 7 nucleotides matching TRBD1. The junction had 7 bases not matched to a gene; V was cut back by 2 bases and J by 6 bases. CDR1 is SGHRS, CDR2 YFSETQ, per germline. The CDR3 covers 14 residues. CDR3 bases: TGCGCCAGCAGCTTTAACAGGGGCGAGAATGGCTACACCTTC. Amino acids: CASSFNRGENGYTF.

This chain links TRBV4-1 with TRBJ2-5; 8 nucleotides align to TRBD2. Trimming at V came to 3 bases and at J to 2 bases, leaving 2 bases not matched to a gene. CDR1 is MGHRA, CDR2 YSYEKL, per germline. This CDR3 comprises 14 residues. In nucleotides, the CDR3 is TGCGCCAGCAGCCACGGGAGGGGACAAGAGACCCAGTACTTC. This sequence encodes CASSHGRGQETQYF.

This chain links TRBV15 with TRBJ1-2; D unresolved. CDR1 is LNHNV and CDR2 is YYDKDF in the germline V gene (reference sequence). Trimming took off 0 bases at V and 2 bases at J, with 10 bases between the two ends. The CDR3 is 15 residues long. CDR3 residues: CATSRDRGSNYGYTF. The CDR3, as DNA: TGTGCCACCAGCAGAGATCGCGGCAGCAACTATGGCTACACCTTC.

The V and J genes are TRBV27 and TRBJ1-2, with TRBD1 identical over 7 bases. Germline V lookup: CDR1 MNHEY, CDR2 SMNVEV (reference sequence). The CDR3 totals 13 residues. V lost 6 bases and J lost 8; bases outside the gene matches: 9. The CDR3 loop is CASRRVRGQGYTF. CDR3 DNA: TGTGCCAGCAGACGAGTTAGGGGGCAGGGCTACACCTTC.

This clone was counted a single time. V and J are TRBV6-1 and TRBJ2-7, with D uncertain. This CDR3 spans 11 amino acids. V lost 4 bases and J 1 base, leaving 2 bases between the germline ends. Per the germline V gene, CDR1 is MNHNS and CDR2 is SASEGT. The CDR3: CASSVSYEQYF. Written as DNA, the CDR3 is TGTGCCAGCAGTGTATCCTACGAGCAGTACTTC.

This chain links TRBV28 with TRBJ2-7; D is unresolved. The CDR3 is 14 residues long. Trimming took 2 bases from V and 2 from J, leaving 10 bases between them. Germline assignment: CDR1 MDHEN and CDR2 SYDVKM. The CDR3 loop is CASSLAEITYEQYF. The CDR3 DNA reads TGTGCCAGCAGTTTAGCGGAGATTACCTACGAGCAGTACTTC.

This chain joins TRBV7-9 and TRBJ2-1; 11 positions match TRBD2. Germline V gene lookup returns CDR1 SEHNR and CDR2 FQNEAQ (reference sequence). Trimming took 6 bases from V and 3 from J; bases not matched to a gene: 4. The CDR3 contains 15 residues. CDR3 region: CASRRLAGLYNEQFF. In DNA form, the CDR3 reads TGTGCCAGCAGGAGACTAGCGGGACTCTACAATGAGCAGTTCTTC.

The genes are TRBV5-5 and TRBJ1-3; D possibly corresponds to TRBD1 (5 bases). Looked up from germline, CDR1 is SGHKS and CDR2 is YYEKEE (reference sequence). V was clipped by 0 bases and J by 2 bases, with 12 bases between them. The CDR3 runs to 16 residues. The CDR3 nucleotides read TGTGCCAGCAGCTTGGACCTCGGGGGGACTGGAAACACCATATATTTT. Translating gives CASSLDLGGTGNTIYF. Looking up the rest from reference TRBV5-5 and TRBJ1-3 gives the full variable domain: DAGVTQSPTHLIKTRGQQVTLRCSPISGHKSVSWYQQVLGQGPQFIFQYYEKEERGRGNFPDRFSARQFPNYSSELNVNALLLGDSALYLCASSLDLGGTGNTIYFGEGSWLTVV.

This rearrangement joins TRBV29-1 to TRBJ2-5, with D possibly matching TRBD1 (6 bases). Germline CDR1 and CDR2: SQVTM and ANQGSEA. V dropped 6 bases and J dropped 4 bases, with 15 bases sitting between them. This CDR3 region has 13 residues. The CDR3 is CSVPHGGGETQYF. The CDR3 DNA reads as TGCAGCGTCCCCCATGGGGGCGGAGAGACCCAGTACTTC.

The chain has TRBV27 and TRBJ2-3; D is possibly TRBD1 (5 bases). This CDR3 is built from 13 residues. V shed 7 bases and J shed 5 bases, with 13 bases lying between them. CDR1 is MNHEY and CDR2 is SMNVEV in the germline V gene (reference sequence). The CDR3 region is CASNPGNLDTQYF. The CDR3 region has the DNA TGTGCCAGCAATCCAGGGAATTTAGATACGCAGTATTTT.

This clone has just a few counts. This sequence joins TRBV30 and TRBJ2-1; 7 bases match TRBD1. The germline CDR1 and CDR2 sequences are GTSNPN and SVGIG (reference sequence). CDR3 length: 15 residues. V was pared by 3 bases and J by 2 bases, with 7 bases of the junction left unmatched. CDR3 protein: CAWSGSQGAYNEQFF. Written as DNA, the CDR3 is TGTGCCTGGAGCGGATCGCAGGGGGCCTACAATGAGCAGTTCTTC.

This clone has a handful of counts. The chain's CDR3 is CASSDLGQGDVGYQETQYF. Written as DNA, the CDR3 is TGTGCCAGTAGTGATCTGGGACAGGGGGATGTTGGGTACCAAGAGACCCAGTACTTC. The V gene is TRBV19, the J gene TRBJ2-5, with TRBD1 matching 11 bases. The CDR3 sequence is 19 residues long. J lost 0 bases, V lost 5 bases, and 14 bases had no gene match. The germline CDR1 and CDR2 sequences are LNHDA and SQIVND (reference sequence).

The chain uses TRBV5-6 and TRBJ1-1; no clear D gene. Trimming cost V 1 base and J 1 base, with 11 bases left between them. CDR3 length equals 15 residues. Germline CDR1 reads SGHDT; CDR2 reads YYEEEE. The CDR3 DNA follows: TGTGCCAGCAGCTTGATTTGGGCAGCGAACACTGAAGCTTTCTTT. Translation gives CASSLIWAANTEAFF.

The sample holds a few counts of this clone. V is TRBV2 and J is TRBJ2-2; 9 nucleotides line up with TRBD1. Germline V gene data show CDR1 as SNHLY and CDR2 as FYNNEI. The CDR3 loop spans 13 amino acids. V gave up 8 bases and J gave up 7 bases; unmatched junction bases: 5. DNA of the CDR3: TGTGCCAGCGGGACAGGGTTTATCGGGGAGCTGTTTTTT. Translated: CASGTGFIGELFF.

This rearrangement joins TRBV29-1 to TRBJ2-7; the match to TRBD2 covers 15 bases. The CDR3 contains 20 residues. J gave up 2 bases and V 0 bases, and 14 bases lay outside the gene matches. From germline, CDR1 is SQVTM and CDR2 ANQGSEA. The CDR3 DNA is TGCAGCGTTGAAGAGGGCCGGCCGGGACTAGCGGGAGGCATCACCTACGAGCAGTACTTC. Translating gives CSVEEGRPGLAGGITYEQYF.

This chain joins TRBV7-9 and TRBJ2-1; TRBD1 aligns across 7 bases. J lost 4 bases, V lost 5 bases, and 11 bases had no gene match. This CDR3 has 16 residues. Germline values: CDR1 SEHNR, CDR2 FQNEAQ (reference sequence). The CDR3 DNA follows: TGTGCCAGCAGCGCGCCGGGACAGCTGGGTTACAATGAGCAGTTCTTC. Translated: CASSAPGQLGYNEQFF.